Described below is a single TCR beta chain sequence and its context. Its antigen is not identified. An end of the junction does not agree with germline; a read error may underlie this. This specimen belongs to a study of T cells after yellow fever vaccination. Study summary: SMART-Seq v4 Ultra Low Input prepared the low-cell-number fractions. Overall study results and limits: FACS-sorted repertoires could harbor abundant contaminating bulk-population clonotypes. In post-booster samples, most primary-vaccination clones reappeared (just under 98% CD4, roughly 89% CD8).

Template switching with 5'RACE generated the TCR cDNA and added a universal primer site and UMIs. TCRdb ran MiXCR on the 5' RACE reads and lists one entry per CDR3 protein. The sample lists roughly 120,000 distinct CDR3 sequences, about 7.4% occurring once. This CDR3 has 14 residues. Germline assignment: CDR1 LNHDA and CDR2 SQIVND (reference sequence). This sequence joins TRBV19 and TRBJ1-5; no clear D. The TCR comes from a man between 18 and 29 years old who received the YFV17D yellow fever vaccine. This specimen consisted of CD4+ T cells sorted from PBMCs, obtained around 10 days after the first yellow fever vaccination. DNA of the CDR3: TGTGCCAGTAGCTTCGTACCTAGCAAACAGCCCCAGCATTTT. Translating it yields CASSFVPSKQPQHF. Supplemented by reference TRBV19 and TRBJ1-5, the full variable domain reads DGGITQSPKYLFRKEGQNVTLSCEQNLNHDAMYWYRQDPGQGLRLIYYSQIVNDFQKGDIAEGYSVSREKKESFPLTVTSAQKNPTAFYLCASSFVPSKQPQHFGDGTRLSIL.